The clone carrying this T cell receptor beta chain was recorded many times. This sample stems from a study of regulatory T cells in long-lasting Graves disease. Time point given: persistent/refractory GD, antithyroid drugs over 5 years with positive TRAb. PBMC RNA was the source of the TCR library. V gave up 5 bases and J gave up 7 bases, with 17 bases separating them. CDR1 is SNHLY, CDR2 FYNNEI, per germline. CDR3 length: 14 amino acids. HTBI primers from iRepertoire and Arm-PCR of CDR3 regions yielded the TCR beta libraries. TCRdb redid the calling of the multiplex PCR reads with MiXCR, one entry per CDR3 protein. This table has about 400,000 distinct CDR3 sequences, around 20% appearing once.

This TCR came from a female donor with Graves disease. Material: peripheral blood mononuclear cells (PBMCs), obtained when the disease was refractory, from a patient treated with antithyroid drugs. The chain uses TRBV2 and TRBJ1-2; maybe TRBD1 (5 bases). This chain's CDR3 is CASSRSQGTAGYTF. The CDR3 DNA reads TGTGCCAGCAGTCGATCGCAGGGTACTGCTGGCTACACCTTC.